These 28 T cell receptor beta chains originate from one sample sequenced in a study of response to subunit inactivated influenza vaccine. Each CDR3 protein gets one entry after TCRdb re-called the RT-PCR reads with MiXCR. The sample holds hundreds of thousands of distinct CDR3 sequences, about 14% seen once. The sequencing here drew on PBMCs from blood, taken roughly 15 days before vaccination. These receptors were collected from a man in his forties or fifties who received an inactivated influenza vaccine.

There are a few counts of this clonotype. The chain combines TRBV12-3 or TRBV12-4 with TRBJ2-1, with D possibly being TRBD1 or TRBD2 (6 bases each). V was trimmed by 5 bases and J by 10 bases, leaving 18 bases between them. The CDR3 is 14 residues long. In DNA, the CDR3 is TGTGCCAGCAGTCTAAGAGGGGGGAGCTGGGAGCAGTTCTTC. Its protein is CASSLRGGSWEQFF.

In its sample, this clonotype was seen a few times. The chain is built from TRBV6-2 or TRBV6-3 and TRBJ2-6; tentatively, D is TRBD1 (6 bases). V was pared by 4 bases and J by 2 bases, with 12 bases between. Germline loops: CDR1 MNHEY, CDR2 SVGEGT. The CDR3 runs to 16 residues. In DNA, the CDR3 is TGTGCCAGCAGTTTACATACAGGGACTGGGGCCAACGTCCTGACTTTC. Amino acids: CASSLHTGTGANVLTF.

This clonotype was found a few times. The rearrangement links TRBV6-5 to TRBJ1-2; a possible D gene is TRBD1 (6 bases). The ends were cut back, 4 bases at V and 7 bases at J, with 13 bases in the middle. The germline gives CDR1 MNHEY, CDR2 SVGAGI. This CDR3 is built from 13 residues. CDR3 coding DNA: TGTGCCAGCAGTTCCTCGGGGGCGAGTGGCTACACCTTC. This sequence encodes CASSSSGASGYTF.

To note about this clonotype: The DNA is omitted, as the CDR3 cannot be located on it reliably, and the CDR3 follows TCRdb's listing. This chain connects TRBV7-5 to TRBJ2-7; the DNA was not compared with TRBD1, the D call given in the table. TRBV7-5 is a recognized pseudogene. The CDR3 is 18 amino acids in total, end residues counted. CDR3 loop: CISVSEAGDGAGPYEQYF.

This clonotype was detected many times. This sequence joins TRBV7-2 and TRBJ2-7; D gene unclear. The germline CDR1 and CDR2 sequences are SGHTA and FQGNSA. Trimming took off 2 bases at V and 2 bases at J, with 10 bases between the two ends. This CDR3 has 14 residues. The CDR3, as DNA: TGTGCCAGCAGCTTACGTGAGTTAGCCTACGAGCAGTACTTC. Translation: CASSLRELAYEQYF.

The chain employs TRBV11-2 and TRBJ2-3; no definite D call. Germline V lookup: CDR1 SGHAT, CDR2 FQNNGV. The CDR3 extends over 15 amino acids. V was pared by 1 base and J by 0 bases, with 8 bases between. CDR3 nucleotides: TGTGCCAGCAGCTTAGTCAGGCCTAGCACAGATACGCAGTATTTT. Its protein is CASSLVRPSTDTQYF.

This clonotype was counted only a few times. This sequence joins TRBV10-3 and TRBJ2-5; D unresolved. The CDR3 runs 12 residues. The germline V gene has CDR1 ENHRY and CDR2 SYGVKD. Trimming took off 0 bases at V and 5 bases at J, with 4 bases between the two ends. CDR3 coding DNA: TGTGCCATCAGTGAGTCGAGGGAGACCCAGTACTTC. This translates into CAISESRETQYF.

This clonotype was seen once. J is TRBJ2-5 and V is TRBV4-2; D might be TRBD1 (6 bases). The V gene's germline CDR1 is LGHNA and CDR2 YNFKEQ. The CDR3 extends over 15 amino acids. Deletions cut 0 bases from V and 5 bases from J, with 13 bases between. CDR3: CASSQDLGAPETQYF. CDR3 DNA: TGTGCCAGCAGCCAAGATCTGGGGGCCCCTGAGACCCAGTACTTC.

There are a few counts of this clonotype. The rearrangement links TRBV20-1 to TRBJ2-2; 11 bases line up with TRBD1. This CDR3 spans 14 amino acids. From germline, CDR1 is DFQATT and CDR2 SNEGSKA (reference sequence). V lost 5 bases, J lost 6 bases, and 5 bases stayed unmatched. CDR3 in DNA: TGCAGTGCTGCAGGACAGGGGGCCGCCGGGGAGCTGTTTTTT. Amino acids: CSAAGQGAAGELFF.

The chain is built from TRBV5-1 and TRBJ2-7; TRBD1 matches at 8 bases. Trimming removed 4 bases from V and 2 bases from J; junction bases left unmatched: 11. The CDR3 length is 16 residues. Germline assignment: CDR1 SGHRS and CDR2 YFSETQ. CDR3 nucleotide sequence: TGCGCCAGCAGCATCACGACCGGGACAGGTGCCTACGAGCAGTACTTC. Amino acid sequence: CASSITTGTGAYEQYF.

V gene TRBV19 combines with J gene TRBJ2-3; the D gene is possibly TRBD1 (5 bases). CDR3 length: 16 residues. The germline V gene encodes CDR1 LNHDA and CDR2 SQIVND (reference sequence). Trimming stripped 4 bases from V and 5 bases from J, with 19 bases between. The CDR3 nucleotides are TGTGCCAGTAGTAGCCGGGCCTACCAAAGGGGAGATACGCAGTATTTT. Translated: CASSSRAYQRGDTQYF. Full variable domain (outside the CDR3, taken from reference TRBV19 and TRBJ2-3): DGGITQSPKYLFRKEGQNVTLSCEQNLNHDAMYWYRQDPGQGLRLIYYSQIVNDFQKGDIAEGYSVSREKKESFPLTVTSAQKNPTAFYLCASSSRAYQRGDTQYFGPGTRLTVL.

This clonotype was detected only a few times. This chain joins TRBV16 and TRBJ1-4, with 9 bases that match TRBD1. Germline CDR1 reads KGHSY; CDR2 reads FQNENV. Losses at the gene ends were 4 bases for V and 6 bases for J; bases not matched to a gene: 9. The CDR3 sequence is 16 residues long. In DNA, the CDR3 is TGTGCCAGCAGCCGTCCGGAGGACAGGGGAGATGAAAAACTGTTTTTT. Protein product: CASSRPEDRGDEKLFF.

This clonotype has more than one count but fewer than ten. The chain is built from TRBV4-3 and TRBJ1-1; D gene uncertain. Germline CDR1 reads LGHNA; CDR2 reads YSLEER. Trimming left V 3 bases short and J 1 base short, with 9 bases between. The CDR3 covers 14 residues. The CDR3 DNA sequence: TGCGCCAGCAGCCAGATTGACGGGAACACTGAAGCTTTCTTT. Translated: CASSQIDGNTEAFF.

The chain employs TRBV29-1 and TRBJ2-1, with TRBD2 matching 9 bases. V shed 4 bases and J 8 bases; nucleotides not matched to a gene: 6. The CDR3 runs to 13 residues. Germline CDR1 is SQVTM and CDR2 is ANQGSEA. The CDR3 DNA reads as TGCAGCGTTGGTAGCGGGGGTTCGTATGAGCAGTTCTTC. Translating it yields CSVGSGGSYEQFF.

The CDR3 DNA sequence: TGTGCCAGCAGTTTATCTCCACCGGGACAGGGGTACGAGCAGTACTTC. Translation gives CASSLSPPGQGYEQYF. This rearrangement joins TRBV27 to TRBJ2-7; 10 bases align to TRBD1. CDR1 is MNHEY, CDR2 SMNVEV, per germline (reference sequence). The CDR3 loop spans 16 amino acids. With 0 bases clipped from V and 4 bases from J, the junction kept 6 bases outside the gene matches.

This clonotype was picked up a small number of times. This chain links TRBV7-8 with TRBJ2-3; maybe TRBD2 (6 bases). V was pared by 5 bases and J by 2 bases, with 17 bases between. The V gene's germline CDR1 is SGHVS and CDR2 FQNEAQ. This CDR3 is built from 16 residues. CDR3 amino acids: CASSPGTGTYTDTQYF. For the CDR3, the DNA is TGTGCCAGCAGCCCCGGGACGGGGACTTACACAGATACGCAGTATTTT.

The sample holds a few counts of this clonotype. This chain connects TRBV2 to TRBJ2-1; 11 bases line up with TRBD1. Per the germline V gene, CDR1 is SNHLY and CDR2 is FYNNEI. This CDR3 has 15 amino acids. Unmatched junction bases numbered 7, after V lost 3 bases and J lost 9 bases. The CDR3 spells CASSEQGTGGGEQFF. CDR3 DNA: TGTGCCAGCAGTGAGCAGGGGACAGGGGGTGGTGAGCAGTTCTTC.

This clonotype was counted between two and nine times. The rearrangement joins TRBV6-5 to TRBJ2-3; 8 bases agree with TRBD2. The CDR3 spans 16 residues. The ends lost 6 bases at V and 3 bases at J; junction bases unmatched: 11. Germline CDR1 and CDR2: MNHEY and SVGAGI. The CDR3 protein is CASSYSGGPGTDTQYF. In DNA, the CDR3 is TGTGCCAGCAGCTACAGCGGGGGCCCGGGGACAGATACGCAGTATTTT.

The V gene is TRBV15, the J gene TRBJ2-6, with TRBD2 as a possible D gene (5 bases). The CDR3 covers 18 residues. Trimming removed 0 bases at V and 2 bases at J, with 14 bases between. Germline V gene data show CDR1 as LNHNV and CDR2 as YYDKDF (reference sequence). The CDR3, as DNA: TGTGCCACCAGCAGAGACAGCGGCTACGAGCCTGGGGCCAACGTCCTGACTTTC. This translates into CATSRDSGYEPGANVLTF.

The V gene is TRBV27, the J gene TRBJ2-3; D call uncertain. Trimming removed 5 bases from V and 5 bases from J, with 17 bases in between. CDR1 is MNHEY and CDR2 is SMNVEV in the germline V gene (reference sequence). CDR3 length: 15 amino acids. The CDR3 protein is CASSGTGPPGDTQYF. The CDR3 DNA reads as TGTGCCAGCAGTGGAACCGGGCCCCCGGGAGATACGCAGTATTTT.

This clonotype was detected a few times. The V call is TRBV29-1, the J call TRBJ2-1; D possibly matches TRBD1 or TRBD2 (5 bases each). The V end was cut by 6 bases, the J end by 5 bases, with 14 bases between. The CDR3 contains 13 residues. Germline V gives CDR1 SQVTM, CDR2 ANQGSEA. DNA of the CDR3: TGCAGCGTCGAACCCGGGACCCACAATGAGCAGTTCTTC. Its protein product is CSVEPGTHNEQFF.

This chain's CDR3 is CASSVGEVGTGELFF. CDR3 bases: TGTGCCAGCAGCGTAGGTGAGGTAGGCACCGGGGAGCTGTTTTTT. The J gene is TRBJ2-2, the V gene TRBV9; no firm D call. The V end was cut by 0 bases, the J end by 4 bases, with 10 bases between. This CDR3 has 15 amino acids. Germline values: CDR1 SGDLS, CDR2 YYNGEE. Variable domain in full (rest from reference TRBV9 and TRBJ2-2): DSGVTQTPKHLITATGQRVTLRCSPRSGDLSVYWYQQSLDQGLQFLIQYYNGEERAKGNILERFSAQQFPDLHSELNLSSLELGDSALYFCASSVGEVGTGELFFGEGSRLTVL.

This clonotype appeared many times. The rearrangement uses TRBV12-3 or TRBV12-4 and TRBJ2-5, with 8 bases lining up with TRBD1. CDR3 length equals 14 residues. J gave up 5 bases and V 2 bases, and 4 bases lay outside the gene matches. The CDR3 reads CASSLSRQGETQYF. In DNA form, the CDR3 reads TGTGCCAGCAGTTTATCTCGACAGGGGGAGACCCAGTACTTC.

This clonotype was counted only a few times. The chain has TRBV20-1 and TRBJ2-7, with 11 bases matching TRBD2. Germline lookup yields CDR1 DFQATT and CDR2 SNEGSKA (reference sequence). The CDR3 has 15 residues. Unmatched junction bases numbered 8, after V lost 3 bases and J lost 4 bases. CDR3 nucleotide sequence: TGCAGTGCTAGGACTGGGACTAGCGGACTATACGAGCAGTACTTC. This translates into CSARTGTSGLYEQYF.

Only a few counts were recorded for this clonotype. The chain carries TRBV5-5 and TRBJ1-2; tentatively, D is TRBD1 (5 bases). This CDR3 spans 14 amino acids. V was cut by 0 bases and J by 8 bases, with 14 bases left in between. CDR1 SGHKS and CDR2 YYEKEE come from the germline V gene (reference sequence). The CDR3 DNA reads TGTGCCAGCAGCTTGGACCAGGGCCCGGGGGGCTACACCTTC. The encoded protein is CASSLDQGPGGYTF.

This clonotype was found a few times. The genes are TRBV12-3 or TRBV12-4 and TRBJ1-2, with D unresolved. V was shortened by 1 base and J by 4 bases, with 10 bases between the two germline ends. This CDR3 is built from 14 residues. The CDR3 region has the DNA TGTGCCAGCAGTTTAGGGGAGGCGGCCTATGGCTACACCTTC. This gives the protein CASSLGEAAYGYTF.

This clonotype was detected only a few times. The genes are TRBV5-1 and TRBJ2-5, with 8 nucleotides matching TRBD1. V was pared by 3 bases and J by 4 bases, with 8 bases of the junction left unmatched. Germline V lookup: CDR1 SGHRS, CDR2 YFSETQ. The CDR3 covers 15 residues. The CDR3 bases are TGCGCCAGCAGCTCCGGACAGGGTTTGAGAGAGACCCAGTACTTC. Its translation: CASSSGQGLRETQYF. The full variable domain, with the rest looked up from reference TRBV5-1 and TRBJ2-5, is KAGVTQTPRYLIKTRGQQVTLSCSPISGHRSVSWYQQTPGQGLQFLFEYFSETQRNKGNFPGRFSGRQFSNSRSEMNVSTLELGDSALYLCASSSGQGLRETQYFGPGTRLLVL.

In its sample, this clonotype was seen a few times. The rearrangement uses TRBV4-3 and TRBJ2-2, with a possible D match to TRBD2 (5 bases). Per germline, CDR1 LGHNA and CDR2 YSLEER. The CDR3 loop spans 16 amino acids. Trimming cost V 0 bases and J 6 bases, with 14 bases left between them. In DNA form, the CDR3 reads TGCGCCAGCAGCCAAGAAGCACACGGGGTTGCCGGGGAGCTGTTTTTT. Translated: CASSQEAHGVAGELFF.